Listed here are 8 T cell receptor beta chains from one sample, sequenced in a study of vaccination effects on CD4 cells after COVID-19. Antigens for these TCRs are unknown. The protocol was immunoSEQ multiplex PCR, while the TCRdb copy is restricted to in-frame clones and leaves out a portion. The repertoire holds around 50,000 clones, with about 77% as singletons. Within the ViraFEST assay, antigen-specific CD4+ T cells underwent expansion with viral peptide pools prior to sequencing. Subsequent to a culture period of 10 to 11 days, CD4+ T cells were isolated. It was between March and December 2020 that the person had a SARS-CoV-2 infection confirmed by PCR. The source was CD4+ T cells from PBMCs cultured with HIV peptides, collected before COVID-19 vaccination. Subset indicated: HIV-1 Nef peptide pool negative control/reference culture. These receptor sequences come from a human donor who had a prior SARS-CoV-2 infection.

The rearrangement links TRBV12-5 to TRBJ1-5, with TRBD1 matching over 8 bases. Germline V gives CDR1 LGHNT, CDR2 FRNRAP. V dropped 1 base and J dropped 5; count of bases not matched to a gene: 1. This CDR3 is 14 amino acids long. The CDR3 DNA follows: TGTGCTAGTGGTTTGGACAGGGGGTATCAGCCCCAGCATTTT. This encodes CASGLDRGYQPQHF.

V usage is TRBV9 and J usage is TRBJ2-1; 7 bases map to TRBD2. Looked up from germline, CDR1 is SGDLS and CDR2 is YYNGEE. This CDR3 comprises 13 residues. The trim removed 3 bases at V and 10 bases at J, leaving 7 bases unmatched. The CDR3 DNA reads TGTGCCAGCAGCGCGGGGAGGGCCGCAGAGCAGTTCTTC. This codes for CASSAGRAAEQFF.

This sequence joins TRBV11-2 and TRBJ2-7; possibly TRBD1 or TRBD2 for D (5 bases each). V lost 5 bases and J 6 bases, leaving 23 bases between the germline ends. This CDR3 spans 16 amino acids. CDR1 and CDR2 from the germline V gene are SGHAT and FQNNGV. In DNA form, the CDR3 reads TGTGCCAGCAGCACGCCGAGGGGTGCAGGGTATCGCGAGCAGTACTTC. Its translation: CASSTPRGAGYREQYF. The full variable domain, its missing parts supplied by reference TRBV11-2 and TRBJ2-7, is EAGVAQSPRYKIIEKRQSVAFWCNPISGHATLYWYQQILGQGPKLLIQFQNNGVVDDSQLPKDRFSAERLKGVDSTLKIQPAKLEDSAVYLCASSTPRGAGYREQYFGPGTRLTVT.

The V and J genes are TRBV19 and TRBJ1-1, with TRBD1 identical over 9 bases. The CDR3 is 14 amino acids. Per the germline V gene, CDR1 is LNHDA and CDR2 is SQIVND (reference sequence). The V and J ends lost 7 bases and 7 bases, in that order; junction bases with no gene match: 10. The CDR3: CASTLTGGEGEAFF. CDR3 coding DNA: TGTGCCAGTACCCTGACAGGGGGTGAGGGTGAAGCTTTCTTT.

The chain uses TRBV18 and TRBJ2-3, with D possibly matching TRBD2 (6 bases). The V and J ends lost 3 bases and 2 bases respectively, with 12 bases between them. The CDR3 has 15 amino acids. Germline V CDR1 and CDR2: KGHSH, LQKENI. The CDR3 loop is CASSPLGLFTDTQYF. CDR3 coding DNA: TGTGCCAGCTCACCCTTGGGACTCTTCACAGATACGCAGTATTTT.

V and J are TRBV3-1 (or the pseudogene TRBV3-2) and TRBJ2-1; TRBD2 agrees at 11 bases. The V and J ends lost 7 bases and 0 bases, in that order; junction bases with no gene match: 5. CDR3 length: 16 residues. Looked up from germline, CDR1 is LGHDT and CDR2 is YNNKEL (reference sequence). In DNA form, the CDR3 reads TGTGCCAGCACAACGGGACTAGCGGACTCCTACAATGAGCAGTTCTTC. Translating gives CASTTGLADSYNEQFF.

This clone was seen just once. The chain combines TRBV6-1 with TRBJ1-6; TRBD1 aligns across 10 bases. With 0 bases clipped from V and 10 bases from J, the junction kept 9 bases outside the gene matches. The CDR3 is 17 amino acids. Germline assignment: CDR1 MNHNS and CDR2 SASEGT. In nucleotides, the CDR3 is TGTGCCAGCAGTGAAGCTTACTCGGGGACAGGGGAATCACCCCTCCACTTT. Translated: CASSEAYSGTGESPLHF.

This clone was seen only once. This chain's CDR3 is CASSKNTGGQYYEQYF. CDR3 coding DNA: TGTGCCAGCAGTAAGAACACCGGTGGACAGTACTACGAGCAGTACTTC. The genes are TRBV2 and TRBJ2-7; a possible D gene is TRBD1 (6 bases). The germline CDR1 and CDR2 sequences are SNHLY and FYNNEI. Trimming pared 5 bases from V and 3 bases from J, leaving 20 bases between. The CDR3 runs to 16 residues.